These 9 T cell receptor beta chains were all obtained from the same sample, sequenced in a study of cytomegalovirus exposure and HLA in healthy donors. The PCR had 60 Vbeta and 13 Jbeta primers. The method was immunoSEQ multiplex PCR; TCRdb's version includes in-frame clones alone and lacks a portion of them. This table has tens of thousands of clones, 67% appearing once. The sequenced material came from PBMCs. These receptors came from a woman aged 45 to 65 in good health and CMV-seropositive.

The genes are TRBV5-1 and TRBJ2-1; D gene unclear. The CDR3 length is 14 residues. V lost 1 base and J lost 6, with 11 bases in between. CDR1 and CDR2 (germline): SGHRS, YFSETQ. The CDR3 reads CASSLILESNEQFF. The CDR3 DNA is TGCGCCAGCAGCTTGATTCTAGAATCCAATGAGCAGTTCTTC.

The chain uses TRBV6-1 and TRBJ2-1; possibly TRBD1 for D (6 bases). Germline V gives CDR1 MNHNS, CDR2 SASEGT. The V end lost 3 bases, the J end lost 5 bases, and 8 bases lay between the germline ends. The CDR3 extends over 13 amino acids. The CDR3 coding sequence is TGTGCCAGCAGTGACAGGGGAAACAATGAGCAGTTCTTC. Residues: CASSDRGNNEQFF.

This chain joins TRBV2 and TRBJ2-1; 7 nucleotides match TRBD2. J lost 2 bases, V lost 7 bases, and 5 bases had no gene match. CDR1 SNHLY and CDR2 FYNNEI come from the germline V gene. The length of the CDR3 is 14 residues. The DNA for the CDR3 is TGTGCCAGCACCAGGACTAGTGCCTACAATGAGCAGTTCTTC. This translates into CASTRTSAYNEQFF. The whole variable domain, remainder taken from reference TRBV2 and TRBJ2-1, is EPEVTQTPSHQVTQMGQEVILRCVPISNHLYFYWYRQILGQKVEFLVSFYNNEISEKSEIFDDQFSVERPDGSNFTLKIRSTKLEDSAMYFCASTRTSAYNEQFFGPGTRLTVL.

The chain carries TRBV10-3 and TRBJ2-3; D is ambiguous. With 6 bases removed from V and 2 bases from J, the gap between germline ends came to 9 bases. This CDR3 region has 13 residues. Germline loops: CDR1 ENHRY, CDR2 SYGVKD. The CDR3, as DNA: TGTGCCATCAGGCGCCTGCTCACAGATACGCAGTATTTT. Translation gives CAIRRLLTDTQYF.

The chain couples TRBV6-5 to TRBJ1-2, with TRBD1 matching 7 bases. The CDR3 totals 14 residues. The V gene end was trimmed by 2 bases and the J gene end by 2 bases; junction bases not matched to a gene: 2. CDR1 and CDR2 from the germline V gene are MNHEY and SVGAGI. The DNA for the CDR3 is TGTGCCAGCAGTTACGGGACAGTAAACTATGGCTACACCTTC. Residues: CASSYGTVNYGYTF.

This chain joins TRBV7-9 and TRBJ2-7, with 11 bases lining up with TRBD2. J gave up 4 bases and V 3 bases, and 8 bases lay outside the gene matches. The CDR3 covers 16 residues. CDR1 is SEHNR and CDR2 is FQNEAQ in the germline V gene (reference sequence). The CDR3 bases are TGTGCCAGCAGCTTCCGTAGCGGGGGGGCGGTTTACGAGCAGTACTTC. It is translated as CASSFRSGGAVYEQYF.

Of note for this clone: An end of the junction does not agree with germline; a read error may underlie this. The chain is built from TRBV6-4 and TRBJ1-6; no reliable D call. Germline CDR1 MRHNA, CDR2 SNTAGT. This CDR3 is 15 amino acids long. The CDR3 is CASSDSASYDSPLHF. CDR3 nucleotide sequence: TGTGCCAGCAGTGACAGCGCCTCCTATGATTCACCCCTCCACTTT.

This chain joins TRBV7-9 and TRBJ1-3, with D uncertain. Germline V CDR1 and CDR2: SEHNR, FQNEAQ (reference sequence). CDR3 length: 14 amino acids. Trimming took off 5 bases at V and 0 bases at J, with 8 bases between the two ends. CDR3 amino acids: CASSSRDSGNTIYF. DNA for the CDR3: TGTGCCAGCAGCAGTCGGGACTCTGGAAACACCATATATTTT.

The sample holds a few counts of this clone. The rearrangement joins TRBV2 to TRBJ1-1; D unresolved. V was pared by 7 bases and J by 7 bases, with 7 bases between. This CDR3 has 10 residues. Germline V lookup: CDR1 SNHLY, CDR2 FYNNEI. The CDR3 DNA reads as TGTGCCAGCATTGTACTTGAAGCTTTCTTT. Translated: CASIVLEAFF.